This TCR beta chain appears in the sequencing data of a study of CD8 T cells in ankylosing spondylitis. In making TCR beta libraries, quantitative 5'-RACE with molecular barcodes was used. TCRdb used MiXCR to reprocess the 5' RACE reads, holding one entry per CDR3 protein. Among around 540,000 distinct CDR3 sequences, roughly an eighth were seen once, and the ten largest hold about 6.5%. Study outcomes and limitations: Disease-linked clones bore a CD8+ phenotype, appearing relatively rarely in peripheral blood. Clones linked to disease were reported to show significant enrichment in matched ankylosing spondylitis synovial fluid. A number of the motif variants had already been described in reactive arthritis synovial fluid and blood. There was a TCR beta motif, made of 7 or 8 highly homologous variants, that appeared characteristic of ankylosing spondylitis blood.

Turning to this clonotype: Its antigen is undetermined.

Losses at the gene ends were 4 bases for V and 7 bases for J; bases not matched to a gene: 4. Germline loops: CDR1 LGHDT, CDR2 YNNKEL (reference sequence). The CDR3 extends over 15 amino acids. This rearrangement joins TRBV3-1 to TRBJ2-2; 12 bases match TRBD2. This sequence originates from a male donor with ankylosing spondylitis. Sequenced material: blood, either unsorted or a sorted T cell fraction (not recorded which). The CDR3 DNA follows: TGTGCCAGCAGCCCCAGGACTAGCGGGATCGGGGAGCTGTTTTTT. Protein product: CASSPRTSGIGELFF.